The 31 T cell receptor beta chains reported below all come from one sample, sequenced in a study of blood T cell repertoires in COVID-19. Measured with immunoSEQ multiplex PCR; TCRdb has only the in-frame clones, and not every one. The sample carries over 50,000 clones, around 73% recorded once. Sequencing was done on a sample of peripheral blood. Receptors originate from a man of 80 years or more with active or convalescent COVID-19.

The chain links TRBV6-5 to TRBJ1-5; no reliable D call. Trimming took off 0 bases at V and 4 bases at J, with 7 bases between the two ends. CDR3 length equals 14 residues. The germline CDR1 and CDR2 sequences are MNHEY and SVGAGI. DNA of the CDR3: TGTGCCAGCAGTTACTCGAGAGGGAATCAGCCCCAGCATTTT. It specifies CASSYSRGNQPQHF.

DNA of the CDR3: TGTGCCAGCAGTGGACCGGGAAACAGCAATCAGCCCCAGCATTTT. Its protein is CASSGPGNSNQPQHF. The chain links TRBV2 to TRBJ1-5; unclear D gene. Trimming took off 4 bases at V and 1 base at J, with 11 bases between the two ends. The germline V gene encodes CDR1 SNHLY and CDR2 FYNNEI. The CDR3 runs 15 residues.

The chain uses TRBV19 and TRBJ2-2, with 8 bases fitting TRBD1. The J segment lost 4 bases and the V segment lost 6 bases, leaving 10 bases of the junction unmatched. The CDR3 covers 16 residues. Germline assignment: CDR1 LNHDA and CDR2 SQIVND (reference sequence). The CDR3 loop reads CASSSRGRGPTGELFF. The CDR3 coding sequence is TGTGCCAGTAGCTCTCGGGGCAGGGGGCCCACCGGGGAGCTGTTTTTT.

The chain uses TRBV6-1 and TRBJ2-1; 9 bases are a match to TRBD1. V lost 2 bases to trimming and J lost 2 bases; unmatched junction nucleotides: 7. The CDR3 length is 17 residues. CDR1 is MNHNS and CDR2 is SASEGT in the germline V gene. The CDR3 region is CASSERGQGNTYNEQFF. CDR3 sequence (DNA): TGTGCCAGCAGTGAAAGGGGACAGGGAAATACCTACAATGAGCAGTTCTTC.

J is TRBJ2-7 and V is TRBV25-1, with 7 bases that match TRBD2. This CDR3 has 15 residues. V was clipped by 4 bases and J by 9 bases; unmatched bases: 15. Germline V lookup: CDR1 MGHDK, CDR2 SYGVNS. CDR3 DNA sequence: TGTGCCAGCAGTGGTCAACTAGGCGGGAGAGGATCGCAGTACTTC. It yields the protein CASSGQLGGRGSQYF.

The rearrangement uses TRBV5-1 and TRBJ2-5, with D perhaps TRBD2 (5 bases). Trimming pared 3 bases from V and 3 bases from J, leaving 9 bases between. This CDR3 region has 13 residues. Germline V gene lookup returns CDR1 SGHRS and CDR2 YFSETQ. The CDR3 DNA is TGCGCCAGCAGCTCCGCCGGGGAAGAGACCCAGTACTTC. This gives the protein CASSSAGEETQYF.

The sample holds a few counts of this clone. The rearrangement joins TRBV13 to TRBJ2-7, with TRBD2 matching 7 bases. CDR1 and CDR2 from the germline V gene are PRHDT and FYEKMQ (reference sequence). This CDR3 has 13 amino acids. V shed 8 bases, J shed 2 bases, and the junction held 6 bases outside the gene matches. This CDR3 is CASYPSGTYEQYF. DNA of the CDR3: TGTGCCAGCTATCCTAGCGGAACCTACGAGCAGTACTTC. The variable domain in full, with the rest retrieved from reference TRBV13 and TRBJ2-7, is AAGVIQSPRHLIKEKRETATLKCYPIPRHDTVYWYQQGPGQDPQFLISFYEKMQSDKGSIPDRFSAQQFSDYHSELNMSSLELGDSALYFCASYPSGTYEQYFGPGTRLTVT.

This chain joins TRBV3-1 (or the pseudogene TRBV3-2) and TRBJ2-7; 7 nucleotides agree with TRBD2. The junction had 14 bases not matched to a gene; V was cut back by 8 bases and J by 7 bases. The CDR3 sequence is 14 residues long. Germline V gene lookup returns CDR1 LGHDT and CDR2 YNNKEL (reference sequence). The CDR3 loop is CASARLAGEEEQYF. The DNA for the CDR3 is TGTGCCAGCGCCCGTCTGGCGGGGGAGGAAGAGCAGTACTTC.

This clone was observed a single time. The rearrangement links TRBV23-1 to TRBJ2-7; TRBD1 matches 8 bases. TRBV23-1 is known as an ORF, though its function is uncertain. The V and J ends lost 2 bases and 0 bases, in that order; junction bases with no gene match: 6. This CDR3 is built from 16 residues. For the CDR3, the DNA is TGCGCCAGCAGTCAACGGGACAGGACCAACTCCTACGAGCAGTACTTC. Amino acid sequence: CASSQRDRTNSYEQYF.

The chain is built from TRBV9 and TRBJ2-3; 9 bases are shared with TRBD2. The CDR3 runs to 15 residues. Germline V gene lookup returns CDR1 SGDLS and CDR2 YYNGEE. V shed 5 bases and J 1 base; nucleotides not matched to a gene: 5. For the CDR3, the DNA is TGTGCCAGCAGACCGAGACTAGCGGGCACAGATACGCAGTATTTT. Amino acids: CASRPRLAGTDTQYF.

The V and J genes are TRBV30 and TRBJ2-7; 9 bases fit TRBD1. The CDR3 is 13 amino acids. Germline lookup yields CDR1 GTSNPN and CDR2 SVGIG (reference sequence). J lost 4 bases, V lost 2 bases, and 3 bases had no gene match. The CDR3 nucleotides are TGTGCCTGGAGTTCAGGACAGGGGTACGAGCAGTACTTC. It encodes CAWSSGQGYEQYF.

The chain carries TRBV11-2 and TRBJ2-5; 7 nucleotides align to TRBD1. Per the germline V gene, CDR1 is SGHAT and CDR2 is FQNNGV. This CDR3 contains 16 residues. V gave up 0 bases and J gave up 2 bases; unmatched junction bases: 6. The CDR3 DNA is TGTGCCAGCAGCTTAGATCTCAGGGGGAAACAAGAGACCCAGTACTTC. Its protein product is CASSLDLRGKQETQYF.

The rearrangement joins TRBV6-4 to TRBJ2-3, with 7 nucleotides matching TRBD2. The CDR3 covers 15 residues. Trimming cost V 4 bases and J 2 bases; bases outside gene matches: 6. The germline CDR1 and CDR2 sequences are MRHNA and SNTAGT. CDR3 DNA: TGTGCCAGCAGTGTCCAGGGAGGGGACACAGATACGCAGTATTTT. Translation gives CASSVQGGDTDTQYF.

In this sample, this clone turned up once. CDR3 in amino acids: CATSDPQGTSDEQYF. CDR3 nucleotides: TGTGCCACCAGTGATCCGCAAGGGACTAGCGACGAGCAGTACTTC. The gene calls are TRBV24-1 and TRBJ2-7; the match to TRBD2 covers 10 bases. V was clipped by 3 bases and J by 5 bases; unmatched bases: 6. Germline V gene data show CDR1 as KGHDR and CDR2 as SFDVKD. The CDR3 runs 15 residues.

The chain uses TRBV11-2 and TRBJ2-5, with 8 nucleotides matching TRBD1. CDR3 size: 16 residues. Germline values: CDR1 SGHAT, CDR2 FQNNGV. J lost 5 bases, V lost 3 bases, and 11 bases had no gene match. CDR3 in DNA: TGTGCCAGCAGCTTCCTCGGGACAGGATCCCGGGAGACCCAGTACTTC. It translates to CASSFLGTGSRETQYF.

The chain joins TRBV5-1 to TRBJ2-1, with D possibly TRBD2 on 5 matching bases. The germline V gene encodes CDR1 SGHRS and CDR2 YFSETQ. The CDR3 sequence is 16 residues long. The V and J ends lost 3 bases and 3 bases respectively, with 16 bases between them. The CDR3 spells CASSWNRTGFYNEQFF. CDR3 in DNA: TGCGCCAGCAGCTGGAACCGGACGGGATTCTACAATGAGCAGTTCTTC.

The CDR3 loop reads CASSFVPVYEQFF. CDR3 DNA sequence: TGTGCCAGCAGTTTTGTCCCGGTCTATGAGCAGTTCTTC. This chain joins TRBV27 and TRBJ2-1; D is unresolved. CDR1 and CDR2 from the germline V gene are MNHEY and SMNVEV (reference sequence). The CDR3 has 13 residues. The germline V and J ends were trimmed by 3 bases and 8 bases, with 11 bases remaining between them.

V usage is TRBV10-3 and J usage is TRBJ1-1; TRBD1 matches 8 bases. With 4 bases clipped from V and 4 bases from J, the junction kept 5 bases outside the gene matches. Germline V CDR1 and CDR2: ENHRY, SYGVKD. The CDR3 is 14 amino acids. The CDR3 loop reads CAISGGQGFTEAFF. The DNA of the CDR3 is TGTGCCATCAGTGGCGGACAGGGATTCACTGAAGCTTTCTTT.

The CDR3 region is CASSEAVQGTNYGYTF. In DNA form, the CDR3 reads TGTGCCAGCAGTGAAGCAGTACAGGGTACTAACTATGGCTACACCTTC. The chain links TRBV6-1 to TRBJ1-2; D is possibly TRBD1 (6 bases). V was trimmed by 0 bases and J by 0 bases, leaving 11 bases between them. Per the germline V gene, CDR1 is MNHNS and CDR2 is SASEGT. CDR3 length equals 16 residues.

CDR3 DNA sequence: TGTGCCAGCCGGAAGACAGGGGAAAATGAAAAACTGTTTTTT. This encodes CASRKTGENEKLFF. The chain recombines TRBV27 with TRBJ1-4; TRBD1 matches at 8 bases. The CDR3 contains 14 residues. V lost 8 bases to trimming and J lost 5 bases; unmatched junction nucleotides: 7. The germline V gene has CDR1 MNHEY and CDR2 SMNVEV (reference sequence).

The chain uses TRBV27 and TRBJ2-5; 8 bases match TRBD1. After removal of 6 bases from V and 4 bases from J, the junction contained 7 bases not matched to a gene. Germline assignment: CDR1 MNHEY and CDR2 SMNVEV (reference sequence). This CDR3 contains 14 residues. The CDR3 protein is CASRLQGGGETQYF. The CDR3 DNA is TGTGCCAGCAGGTTACAGGGGGGAGGAGAGACCCAGTACTTC.

The J gene is TRBJ2-2, the V gene TRBV30; possible D gene TRBD1, 6 bases. The length of the CDR3 is 14 residues. V dropped 5 bases and J dropped 1 base, with 11 bases sitting between them. Germline V gene data show CDR1 as GTSNPN and CDR2 as SVGIG (reference sequence). The CDR3 protein is CAWGQSRNTGELFF. The DNA for the CDR3 is TGTGCCTGGGGACAGTCCAGGAACACCGGGGAGCTGTTTTTT.

The chain links TRBV7-3 to TRBJ2-1; 12 bases align to TRBD2. CDR1 and CDR2 (germline): SGHTA, FQGTGA. The length of the CDR3 is 15 residues. Germline trimming cut 5 bases from V and 4 bases from J; bases unmatched to any gene: 3. The CDR3 region is CASSAGTSGYNEQFF. DNA of the CDR3: TGTGCCAGCAGCGCCGGGACTAGCGGGTACAATGAGCAGTTCTTC.

The V gene is TRBV3-1 (or the pseudogene TRBV3-2), the J gene TRBJ2-5, with 8 positions matching TRBD2. Germline CDR1 and CDR2: LGHDT and YNNKEL (reference sequence). Losses at the gene ends were 4 bases for V and 2 bases for J; bases not matched to a gene: 6. The CDR3 loop spans 15 amino acids. The CDR3 protein is CASSLRGGGQETQYF. CDR3 nucleotide sequence: TGTGCCAGCAGCCTGCGCGGCGGGGGGCAAGAGACCCAGTACTTC.

J is TRBJ1-1 and V is TRBV6-5, with 7 bases lining up with TRBD1. Germline lookup yields CDR1 MNHEY and CDR2 SVGAGI. V lost 4 bases and J lost 9; bases outside the gene matches: 14. The CDR3 covers 15 residues. The DNA for the CDR3 is TGTGCCAGCAGTTCCCATGATGCGAAGAGGGGGCAAGCTTTCTTT. As protein: CASSSHDAKRGQAFF.

This chain connects TRBV6-5 to TRBJ2-3; D possibly corresponds to TRBD2 (6 bases). This CDR3 has 15 residues. Per the germline V gene, CDR1 is MNHEY and CDR2 is SVGAGI. The V end lost 5 bases, the J end lost 1 base, and 13 bases lay between the germline ends. The CDR3 sequence: CASSQDYIGTDTQYF. CDR3 coding DNA: TGTGCCAGCAGTCAGGACTATATAGGCACAGATACGCAGTATTTT.

This rearrangement joins TRBV18 to TRBJ2-1; no definite D call. Trimming cost V 1 base and J 3 bases, with 10 bases left between them. This CDR3 has 15 amino acids. The germline V gene has CDR1 KGHSH and CDR2 LQKENI. The CDR3 region is CASSPRASNYNEQFF. The CDR3 DNA is TGTGCCAGCTCACCACGAGCGTCGAACTACAATGAGCAGTTCTTC. Drawing the rest from reference TRBV18 and TRBJ2-1, the complete variable domain is NAGVMQNPRHLVRRRGQEARLRCSPMKGHSHVYWYRQLPEEGLKFMVYLQKENIIDESGMPKERFSAEFPKEGPSILRIQQVVRGDSAAYFCASSPRASNYNEQFFGPGTRLTVL.

The chain employs TRBV6-6 and TRBJ2-5; the D is unclear. Germline V lookup: CDR1 MNHNY, CDR2 SVGAGI (reference sequence). V lost 2 bases and J lost 2, with 9 bases in between. This CDR3 is built from 14 residues. DNA of the CDR3: TGTGCCAGCAGTTACCGATCAGAACAAGAGACCCAGTACTTC. Residues: CASSYRSEQETQYF.

This chain links TRBV6-5 with TRBJ2-3; 10 bases are a match to TRBD2. Germline V gives CDR1 MNHEY, CDR2 SVGAGI. J lost 7 bases, V lost 7 bases, and 11 bases had no gene match. This CDR3 is 15 amino acids long. DNA of the CDR3: TGTGCCAGCATAAGCACTAGCGGGGAGCGATATACGCAGTATTTT. It encodes CASISTSGERYTQYF.

The chain is built from TRBV6-2 or TRBV6-3 and TRBJ2-1; 11 bases line up with TRBD2. This CDR3 comprises 18 residues. In germline, CDR1 is MNHEY, CDR2 SVGEGT. Trimming at V came to 2 bases and at J to 9 bases, leaving 15 bases not matched to a gene. CDR3 in amino acids: CASSYLWTSGPNGGEQFF. In DNA, the CDR3 is TGTGCCAGCAGTTACCTATGGACTAGCGGGCCAAACGGCGGTGAGCAGTTCTTC.

V and J are TRBV10-1 and TRBJ2-3; 12 bases fit TRBD2. V was pared by 8 bases and J by 5 bases, with 26 bases of the junction left unmatched. Germline values: CDR1 WNHNN, CDR2 SYGVQD (reference sequence). There are 21 residues in the CDR3. CDR3 sequence reads: CASLHPHPFLAGGPKGDTQYF. For the CDR3, the DNA is TGCGCCAGCCTTCACCCCCACCCGTTTCTAGCGGGAGGGCCGAAGGGAGATACGCAGTATTTT.